This T cell receptor beta chain was retrieved from a study of cytomegalovirus exposure and HLA in healthy donors (dated by TCRdb to the late 2010s). Context from the whole study: In an earlier analysis of several hundred of the donors, 250 to 350 Gb of sequence data and 95 million to 130 million unique TCR beta sequences from some 170 million T cells were reported. The study aimed to test whether signatures of past pathogen exposure could be identified by cataloging public T cell receptors. Along with the roughly 670-subject first cohort, a separate validation cohort of over 90 different subjects was used. All discovery cohort repertoires had been generated using a single sequencing platform. Because of strong linkage in the cohort, roughly 5 DR-DQ haplotypes were treated as single units for association and clustering. To study patterns of TCR occurrence, a later analysis re-analyzed previously published TCR beta repertoires from around 700 donors and added high-resolution HLA genotyping. Alongside the repertoire data, information on donor age, sex, ethnicity and CMV serostatus was compiled. Among around 400 genotyped donors of the cohort, an average of approximately 220,000 unique TCR beta nucleotide sequences was sequenced per donor, of which approximately 19% were non-productive. An earlier analysis of 587 of the donors used high-throughput TCR beta sequencing to judge whether each TCR beta V gene segment behaved as functional or pseudogenic. Genome-wide SNP genotypes for about three fifths of the roughly 670 donors were used in a later genetic analysis, which treated that subset as a discovery cohort. Of the 398 genotyped donors, about 84% fell in the genetic ancestry cluster associated with self-reported Caucasian donors. The number of typed donors differed by locus: about 620-640 for A, B, C, DRB1 and DQB1; approximately 520 for DQA1; 606 for DPA1; and approximately 450 for DPB1. Both class I and class II loci were covered by HLA typing, at four-digit resolution. In the later analysis, no new phenotypic data were used to find candidate immune exposures; instead, reliance was placed on TCR beta sequences and their occurrence across donors. The T cell repertoires of 666 subjects were profiled by immunosequencing and related to cytomegalovirus serostatus. Around 320 gigabases of sequencing data and tens of millions of unique TCR sequences were included in an early release covering several hundred HLA-typed donors. To predict cytomegalovirus infection status, the study combined high-throughput TCR immunosequencing, statistical association of individual TCRs with disease status, and machine learning. Beyond this particular receptor, the publication reports: According to a later genetic analysis, donors in an Asian-associated ancestry cluster had fewer N-insertions in productive TCRs than the roughly 700-donor mean. The sequencing pipeline was judged likely to have produced a cluster of highly shared sequence variants as a technical artifact. A later analysis reported that several top co-occurrence clusters appeared linked to parvovirus B19, influenza, CMV and Epstein-Barr virus. According to a later analysis, TCR association rates differed among HLA loci, with DRB1 alleles showing the most associated TCRs and HLA-C alleles showing the fewest. In a later genetic analysis, a missense DCLRE1C variant was associated with V-gene and J-gene trimming of TCR beta chains, and the association was replicated in an independent cohort. In a later analysis, some 17,000 TCR beta sequences were associated with specific HLA alleles at a false discovery rate of 0.05. In both the original and validation cohorts, the classifier was reported to diagnose cytomegalovirus status with high specificity and sensitivity. This cohort had only TCR beta chains sequenced, and the lack of alpha or paired-chain data limited which features could be detected. In an earlier analysis of under 600 of the donors, most TCR beta V segments were observed in productive rearrangements about 87% or about 30% of the time, broadly matching IMGT annotations. Roughly uniform sequencing depth across donors was assumed in presence/absence analyses, although this assumption may not hold. The authors suggested that the approach could potentially be extended to other disease states and immunological phenotypes. Most TCR sequences were seen in very few donors, while some public TCRs were found in many individuals. A later analysis found that HLA-associated TCR beta chains were more clonally expanded and had lower generation probabilities than equally common non-associated chains. In vitro tests confirmed that a few of the cytomegalovirus-associated TCR beta chains recognize cytomegalovirus antigens. Because counts were too low, 15 to 20 rarely observed V segments, including chromosome 9 orphons, were left out of the earlier analysis of 587 of the donors. A further reported finding was that TCR beta sequences accurately predicted the HLA-A and HLA-B alleles for most subjects in the first cohort. For the cohort, immune exposure information was limited to CMV serostatus. Because some donors lacked HLA typing at each locus, the association tests relied only on the typed subset. Linkage disequilibrium might explain the correlated functional status among segregating V segments, but an unknown experimental factor could not be excluded. When HLA alleles, especially DR and DQ, strongly co-occurred, attributing TCR associations to individual alleles was difficult. A later analysis found that most CMV-associated TCR beta chains appeared HLA-restricted, with HLA associations seemingly driven largely by CMV exposure. A total of roughly 160 TCR beta chains were listed by the study as associated with cytomegalovirus.

The library was built by means of the immunoSEQ multiplex PCR assay. For the multiplex PCR, a mixture combining 60 forward primers for TCR Vbeta segments and 13 reverse primers for TCR Jbeta segments was used. The CDR3 region of rearranged TCR beta genes was amplified from genomic DNA with a multiplex PCR assay. Amplified TCR beta libraries were sequenced as 87-base-pair reads on the Illumina HiSeq System. Turning to the authors' computational methods: A later analysis counted approximately 76 million unique TCR beta chains across the 690 or so repertoires, and 9.5 million to 11 million of these chains were shared by at least two donors. To remove PCR and sequencing errors, raw reads were error-corrected and collapsed into unique sequences using a nearest-neighbor algorithm that merged closely related sequences. CDR3 sequences were aligned to IMGT reference sequences to assign V, D and J gene segments. For a sequence to be retained, at least a six-nucleotide match to both a V gene segment and a J gene segment was required. Rearrangements were called productive when the CDR3 lacked stop codons and stayed in frame with V and J; all others were non-productive. CDR3 was defined by IMGT convention, running from the second conserved V-encoded cysteine to the conserved J-encoded phenylalanine. In an earlier analysis of 550 to 650 of the donors, sequences lacking an unambiguous match to a single V gene segment were excluded. An earlier analysis of fewer than 750 of the donors called V segments functional above 56.7% productive rearrangements and segregating when the between-donor standard deviation exceeded 5%. A statistical classification framework was developed to diagnose cytomegalovirus status using the catalog of TCR beta chain sequences. V and J gene assignment, in a later analysis, came from comparing TCR nucleotide sequences with IMGT/GENE-DB human TR gene sequences. Using the TCRdist pipeline, a later analysis assigned CDR3 sequences along with most-parsimonious VDJ recombination scenarios. A later analysis defined each TCR beta chain by its CDR3 amino acid sequence plus V-gene family, and excluded reads lacking a unique V-gene family. As a way to deal with suspected cross-contamination and a sequencing artifact, a later analysis dropped 450 to 600 nucleotide sequences that were highly shared and had low generation probability. For each public chain, a later analysis derived a clonal expansion index from normalized ranks of inferred template counts within each repertoire. In a later analysis, generation probabilities were computed with a VDJ recombination model fitted to out-of-frame rearrangements, and the resulting probabilities were checked against IGoR. Hypergeometric tests were used in a later analysis to score TCR-TCR, TCR-HLA and TCR-CMV co-occurrence, with a repertoire-size bias correction applied to the TCR pairs. To estimate false discovery rates, a later analysis permuted the HLA or CMV assignments 20 times. In a later analysis, co-occurring TCRs were grouped using DBSCAN, and TCRdist sequence similarity was added for clustering within HLA-allele-positive subsets. Repertoires with fewer than 30,000 or more than 120,000 public chains were left out of co-occurrence clustering, as were five repertoires with anomalous nucleotide sharing. The table comes from immuneACCESS by way of TCRdb, which keeps in-frame sequences with V and J called. Part of the clones is missing from these tables; in studies checked, under half for an unresolved V gene and the rest for unknown reasons. V, J and clone size are taken as reported in that table, and D and trimming were inferred from the DNA itself. A total of 150,000 to 200,000 clones appear in this sample, roughly 10% of them only once. The biggest ten clones account for 1% to 1.5% of the sample.

The cohort consisted of fewer than 700 healthy bone marrow donors. At the time of sampling, every cohort member was nominally healthy, though immune exposures that went unrecorded were likely present. The donor tested CMV seropositive and was one of the 289 seropositive cohort members. Every donor gave a peripheral blood sample, and the peripheral blood mononuclear cells from that sample were used for TCR beta sequencing. The Qiagen DNeasy Blood Extraction Kit was used to extract genomic DNA from the blood cell samples. Concerning this clone: Its antigen has not been determined. No quality values exist for individual bases; no much larger clone is one base distant.

Sequenced material: PBMCs. This TCR was sampled from a woman between 25 and 40 years old in good health and CMV-seropositive.

This receptor has the CDR3 CASSLADRVRNNEQFF. The DNA sequence is as follows: TGTGCCAGCAGCTTAGCGGACAGGGTGAGGAACAATGAGCAGTTCTTC. Recombination linked TRBV7-9 to TRBJ2-1; 8 bases in between match TRBD1. At the junction V is shortened by 0 bases and J by 5 bases; bases outside the gene matches: 6. The CDR3 runs 16 residues from the cysteine to the phenylalanine. This entry keeps only the CDR3 DNA: 48 bases, framed from base 1. According to the germline V gene (reference sequence), CDR1 reads SEHNR and CDR2 reads FQNEAQ.